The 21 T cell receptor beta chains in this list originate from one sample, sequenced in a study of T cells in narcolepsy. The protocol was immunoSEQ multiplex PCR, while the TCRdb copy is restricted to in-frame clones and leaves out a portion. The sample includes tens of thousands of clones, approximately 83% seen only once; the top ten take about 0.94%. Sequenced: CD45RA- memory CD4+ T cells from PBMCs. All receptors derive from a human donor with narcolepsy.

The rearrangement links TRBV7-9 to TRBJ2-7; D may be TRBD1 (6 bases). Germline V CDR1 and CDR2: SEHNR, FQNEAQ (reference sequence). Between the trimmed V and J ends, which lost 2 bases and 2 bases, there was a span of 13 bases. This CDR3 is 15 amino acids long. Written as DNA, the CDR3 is TGTGCCAGCAGCTTAATATTGGGACAAACCTACGAGCAGTACTTC. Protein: CASSLILGQTYEQYF.

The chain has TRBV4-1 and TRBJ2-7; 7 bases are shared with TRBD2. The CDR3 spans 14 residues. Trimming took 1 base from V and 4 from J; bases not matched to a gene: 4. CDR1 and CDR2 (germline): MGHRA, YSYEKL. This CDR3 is CASSQVGGSYEQYF. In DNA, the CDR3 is TGCGCCAGCAGCCAAGTGGGGGGGTCTTACGAGCAGTACTTC.

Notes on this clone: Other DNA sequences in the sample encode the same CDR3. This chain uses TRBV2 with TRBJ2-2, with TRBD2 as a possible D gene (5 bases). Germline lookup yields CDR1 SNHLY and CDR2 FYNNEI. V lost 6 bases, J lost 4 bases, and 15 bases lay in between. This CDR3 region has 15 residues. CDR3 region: CASRKTGMSTGELFF. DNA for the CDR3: TGTGCCAGCAGGAAGACCGGGATGAGCACCGGGGAGCTGTTTTTT.

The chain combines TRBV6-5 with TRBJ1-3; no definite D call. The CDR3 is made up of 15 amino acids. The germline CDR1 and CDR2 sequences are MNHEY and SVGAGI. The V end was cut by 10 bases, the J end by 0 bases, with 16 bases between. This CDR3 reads CATRNTGSSGNTIYF. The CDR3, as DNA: TGTGCCACCAGAAATACGGGAAGCTCTGGAAACACCATATATTTT.

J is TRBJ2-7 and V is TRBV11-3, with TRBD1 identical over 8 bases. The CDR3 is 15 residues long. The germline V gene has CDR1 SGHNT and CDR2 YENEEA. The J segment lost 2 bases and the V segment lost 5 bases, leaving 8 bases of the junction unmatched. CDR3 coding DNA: TGTGCCAGCAGCCCCATGACAGGGGTCGCCTACGAGCAGTACTTC. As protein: CASSPMTGVAYEQYF.

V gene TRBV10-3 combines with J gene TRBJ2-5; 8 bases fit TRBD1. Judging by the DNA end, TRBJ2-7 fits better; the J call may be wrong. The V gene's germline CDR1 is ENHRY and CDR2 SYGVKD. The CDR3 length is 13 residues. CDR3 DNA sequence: TGTGCCATCAGTGAGACAGGGGGCTACGAGCAGTACTTC. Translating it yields CAISETGGYEQYF.

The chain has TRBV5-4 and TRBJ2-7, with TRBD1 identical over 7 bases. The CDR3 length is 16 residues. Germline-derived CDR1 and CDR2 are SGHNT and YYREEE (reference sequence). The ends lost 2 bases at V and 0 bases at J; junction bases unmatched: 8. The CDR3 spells CASSLRDSFTSYEQYF. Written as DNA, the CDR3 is TGTGCCAGCAGCTTACGGGACAGCTTTACCTCCTACGAGCAGTACTTC.

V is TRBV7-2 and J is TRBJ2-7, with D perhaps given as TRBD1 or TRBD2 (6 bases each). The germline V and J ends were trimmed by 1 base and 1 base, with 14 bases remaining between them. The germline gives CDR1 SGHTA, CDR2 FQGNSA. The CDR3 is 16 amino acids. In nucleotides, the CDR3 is TGTGCCAGCAGCTTAGGGTCGAGGGGGGCGTCCTACGAGCAGTACTTC. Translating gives CASSLGSRGASYEQYF.

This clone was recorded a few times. The CDR3 DNA reads as TGTGCCAGCTCTTTGGGGGGACAGGCCTACAATGAGCAGTTCTTC. Its protein product is CASSLGGQAYNEQFF. The chain carries TRBV7-2 and TRBJ2-1; 8 bases are a match to TRBD1. V dropped 8 bases and J dropped 2; count of bases not matched to a gene: 8. This CDR3 is 15 amino acids long. Per germline, CDR1 SGHTA and CDR2 FQGNSA.

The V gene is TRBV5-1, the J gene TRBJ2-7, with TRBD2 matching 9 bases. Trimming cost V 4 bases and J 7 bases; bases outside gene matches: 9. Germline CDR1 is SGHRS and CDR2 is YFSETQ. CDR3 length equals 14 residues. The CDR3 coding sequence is TGCGCCAGCAGCGGCAGCGGGGGGCCGGGGGAGCAGTACTTC. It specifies CASSGSGGPGEQYF.

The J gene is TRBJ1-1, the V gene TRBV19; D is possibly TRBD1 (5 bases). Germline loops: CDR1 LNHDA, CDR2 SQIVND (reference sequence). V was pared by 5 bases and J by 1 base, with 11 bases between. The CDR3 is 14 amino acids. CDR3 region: CASSFLTANTEAFF. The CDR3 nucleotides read TGTGCCAGTAGTTTCCTGACAGCGAACACTGAAGCTTTCTTT. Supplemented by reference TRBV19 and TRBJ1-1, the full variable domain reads DGGITQSPKYLFRKEGQNVTLSCEQNLNHDAMYWYRQDPGQGLRLIYYSQIVNDFQKGDIAEGYSVSREKKESFPLTVTSAQKNPTAFYLCASSFLTANTEAFFGQGTRLTVV.

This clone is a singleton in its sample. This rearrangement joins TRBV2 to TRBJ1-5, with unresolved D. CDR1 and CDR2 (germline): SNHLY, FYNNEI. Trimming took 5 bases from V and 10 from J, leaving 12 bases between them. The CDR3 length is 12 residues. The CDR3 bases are TGTGCCAGCAGTCTTTCAGCCGGACCCCAGCATTTT. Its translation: CASSLSAGPQHF.

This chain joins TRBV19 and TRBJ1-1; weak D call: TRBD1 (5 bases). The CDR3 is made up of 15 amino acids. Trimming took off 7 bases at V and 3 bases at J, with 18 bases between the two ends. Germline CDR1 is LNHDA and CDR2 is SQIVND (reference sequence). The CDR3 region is CASNRDFGRDTEAFF. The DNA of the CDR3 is TGTGCCAGTAATAGGGACTTCGGGCGGGACACTGAAGCTTTCTTT.

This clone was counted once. The CDR3, as DNA: TGTGCCATCAGTGTGGAGGGGGCTACCTACAATGAGCAGTTCTTC. Protein sequence: CAISVEGATYNEQFF. The V and J genes are TRBV10-3 and TRBJ2-1; possibly TRBD1 for D (7 bases). Trimming pared 4 bases from V and 2 bases from J, leaving 12 bases between. This CDR3 is built from 15 residues. The germline gives CDR1 ENHRY, CDR2 SYGVKD.

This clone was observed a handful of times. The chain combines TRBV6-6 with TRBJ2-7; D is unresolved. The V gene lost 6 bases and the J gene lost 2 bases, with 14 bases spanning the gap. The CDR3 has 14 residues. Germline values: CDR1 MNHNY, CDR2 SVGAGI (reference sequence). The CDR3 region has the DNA TGTGCCAGCAGACAAGAGACACCTCCCTACGAGCAGTACTTC. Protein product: CASRQETPPYEQYF.

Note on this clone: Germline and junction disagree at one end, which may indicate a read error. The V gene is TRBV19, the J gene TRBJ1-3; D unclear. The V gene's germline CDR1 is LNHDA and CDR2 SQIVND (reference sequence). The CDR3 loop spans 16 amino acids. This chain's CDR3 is CASKETGPLSGNTIYF. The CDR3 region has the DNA TGTGCAAGTAAGGAGACCGGACCTCTCTCTGGAAACACCATATATTTT.

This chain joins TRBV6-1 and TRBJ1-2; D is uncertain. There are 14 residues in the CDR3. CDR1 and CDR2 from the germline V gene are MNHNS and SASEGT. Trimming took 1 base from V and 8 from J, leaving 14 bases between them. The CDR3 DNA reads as TGTGCCAGCAGTGAAGGGCCACCCCGGGAGGGCTACACCTTC. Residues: CASSEGPPREGYTF.

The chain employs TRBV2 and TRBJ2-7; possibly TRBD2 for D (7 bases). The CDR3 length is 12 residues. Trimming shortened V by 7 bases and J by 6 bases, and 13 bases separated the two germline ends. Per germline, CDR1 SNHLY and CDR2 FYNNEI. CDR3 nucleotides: TGTGCCAGCAACCGGGGAGGGGGCGAGCAGTACTTC. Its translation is CASNRGGGEQYF.

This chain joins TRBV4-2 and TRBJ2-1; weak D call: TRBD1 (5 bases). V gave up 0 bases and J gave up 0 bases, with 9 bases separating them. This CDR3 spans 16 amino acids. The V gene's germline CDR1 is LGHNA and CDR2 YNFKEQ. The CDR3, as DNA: TGTGCCAGCAGCCAAGATCGGCAGGGCTCCTACAATGAGCAGTTCTTC. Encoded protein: CASSQDRQGSYNEQFF.

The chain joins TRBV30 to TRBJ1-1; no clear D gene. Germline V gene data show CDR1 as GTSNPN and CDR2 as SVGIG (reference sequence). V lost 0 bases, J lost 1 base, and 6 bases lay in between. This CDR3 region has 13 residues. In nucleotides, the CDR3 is TGTGCCTGGAGTGTACATAAGAACACTGAAGCTTTCTTT. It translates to CAWSVHKNTEAFF.

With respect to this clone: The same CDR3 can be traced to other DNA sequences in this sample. The CDR3: CASSKRTGNTEAFF. CDR3 nucleotide sequence: TGTGCCAGCAGTAAAAGGACGGGGAACACTGAAGCTTTCTTT. The V gene is TRBV6-5, the J gene TRBJ1-1; unclear D gene. Between the trimmed V and J ends, which lost 5 bases and 1 base, there was a span of 11 bases. The CDR3 extends over 14 amino acids. The germline CDR1 and CDR2 sequences are MNHEY and SVGAGI.